This paragraph reports one T cell receptor (beta chain). The antigen remains undetermined. Per germline, CDR1 SEHNR and CDR2 FQNEAQ (reference sequence). This CDR3 is 11 amino acids long. V shed 3 bases and J shed 5 bases, with 4 bases lying between them. TCRdb re-called the 5' RACE reads through MiXCR, storing one row per CDR3 protein. Of approximately 250,000 distinct CDR3 sequences in the sample, over 15% were seen once. The sample originates from a study of T-cell memory formation after mild COVID-19. Study-level findings and limits: Contracting CD4+ clones lay largely in CM and EM, with CD8+ ones residing in EMRA. Clones that contracted from day 15 to 85 were balanced CD4/CD8, while later expanders leaned CD4+. The authors left the SARS-CoV-2 specificity of second-wave clones peaking on day 37 unconfirmed. Some clones that responded turned up in pre-infection memory, which suggests that cross-reactive memory joined in.

V gene TRBV7-9 combines with J gene TRBJ1-2, with no clear D. The receptor's source is a man between 18 and 35 years old who had mild COVID-19 (a few samples of this study predate the infection). Cell type and time point are not known. Sequenced material: PBMCs or a T cell subset sorted from them (not recorded which). The CDR3 sequence is CASSFQYGYTF. Written as DNA, the CDR3 is TGTGCCAGCAGCTTCCAGTATGGCTACACCTTC.